This entry lists 19 T cell receptor beta chains sequenced from one sample in a study of human T cells and chemical hapten exposure. MiXCR, run by TCRdb on the RACE reads, gives a single entry per CDR3 protein. The table records over 300,000 distinct CDR3 sequences, less than 6.5% of them present only once. As for time point: pre-sensitization, week 0. Documented treatment: therapeutic diphenylcyclopropenone sensitization with weekly scalp DPC. The specimen was whole blood, collected in connection with sensitization to the hapten diphenylcyclopropenone (DPC). Receptors originate from a woman between 45 and 65 years old with alopecia areata. Some clones in this sample may be carry-over from other donors' samples.

This clonotype was observed many times. This rearrangement joins TRBV20-1 to TRBJ2-1, with 9 bases matching TRBD2. Trimming took 1 base from V and 1 from J; bases not matched to a gene: 5. Per the germline V gene, CDR1 is DFQATT and CDR2 is SNEGSKA (reference sequence). The length of the CDR3 is 16 residues. Here the CDR3 reads CSARGSGRLSYNEQFF. The CDR3 DNA is TGCAGTGCTAGAGGTAGCGGGAGACTATCCTACAATGAGCAGTTCTTC.

The chain couples TRBV12-3 or TRBV12-4 to TRBJ1-5; D gene ambiguous. The V end lost 0 bases, the J end lost 3 bases, and 9 bases lay between the germline ends. This CDR3 is 15 amino acids long. CDR3 in amino acids: CASSLALRVNQPQHF. Written as DNA, the CDR3 is TGTGCCAGCAGTTTAGCGCTAAGGGTCAATCAGCCCCAGCATTTT.

The chain links TRBV27 to TRBJ1-1, with 8 bases identical to TRBD1. CDR1 MNHEY and CDR2 SMNVEV come from the germline V gene (reference sequence). The CDR3 runs to 13 residues. V shed 6 bases and J 7 bases; nucleotides not matched to a gene: 7. The CDR3 region has the DNA TGTGCCAGCAGCCAAACAGGGGGGGGTGAAGCTTTCTTT. It yields the protein CASSQTGGGEAFF.

The V gene is TRBV6-1, the J gene TRBJ1-4, with 7 positions matching TRBD1. The ends lost 8 bases at V and 5 bases at J; junction bases unmatched: 5. The length of the CDR3 is 13 residues. CDR1 MNHNS and CDR2 SASEGT come from the germline V gene. This chain's CDR3 is CASGKGANEKLFF. The CDR3, as DNA: TGTGCCAGCGGTAAGGGGGCAAATGAAAAACTGTTTTTT.

This clonotype has just a few counts. V usage is TRBV29-1 and J usage is TRBJ2-7; TRBD2 aligns across 11 bases. V lost 6 bases to trimming and J lost 2 bases; unmatched junction nucleotides: 9. Germline-derived CDR1 and CDR2 are SQVTM and ANQGSEA. The CDR3 spans 15 residues. CDR3 amino acids: CSVGGTSGIPYEQYF. The CDR3 DNA follows: TGCAGCGTGGGGGGGACTAGCGGAATACCCTACGAGCAGTACTTC.

This chain connects TRBV29-1 to TRBJ2-1; 8 nucleotides align to TRBD2. Germline V gives CDR1 SQVTM, CDR2 ANQGSEA. Trimming cost V 3 bases and J 9 bases; bases outside gene matches: 7. This CDR3 has 13 residues. The CDR3 coding sequence is TGCAGCGTTGACGGGGGGGGAGGCGCTGAGCAGTTCTTC. The encoded protein is CSVDGGGGAEQFF.

This clonotype showed up many times. This chain links TRBV5-4 with TRBJ2-7; maybe TRBD2 (6 bases). The V gene's germline CDR1 is SGHNT and CDR2 YYREEE (reference sequence). This CDR3 spans 15 amino acids. The V and J ends lost 0 bases and 2 bases respectively, with 12 bases between them. CDR3 loop: CASSLEEGPAYEQYF. The CDR3 DNA follows: TGTGCCAGCAGCTTGGAGGAGGGCCCTGCCTACGAGCAGTACTTC.

This clonotype occurred a few times. The gene calls are TRBV11-2 and TRBJ1-5; D is uncertain. The CDR3 is made up of 14 amino acids. The V gene's germline CDR1 is SGHAT and CDR2 FQNNGV. Trimming stripped 6 bases from V and 9 bases from J, with 18 bases between. CDR3 sequence reads: CASSFDPRDPPQHF. DNA for the CDR3: TGTGCCAGCAGTTTCGACCCCCGGGATCCGCCCCAGCATTTT.

This clonotype was observed at least ten times. This chain uses TRBV11-2 with TRBJ1-1, with 8 bases that match TRBD1. V gave up 0 bases and J gave up 5 bases; unmatched junction bases: 5. This CDR3 has 15 amino acids. CDR1 is SGHAT and CDR2 is FQNNGV in the germline V gene. CDR3 in amino acids: CASSLEPGGWTEAFF. The DNA of the CDR3 is TGTGCCAGCAGCTTAGAGCCAGGGGGCTGGACTGAAGCTTTCTTT.

The chain couples TRBV3-1 to TRBJ2-1; no clear D gene. The ends were cut back, 1 base at V and 9 bases at J, with 13 bases in the middle. This CDR3 region has 14 residues. CDR1 is LGHDT and CDR2 is YNNKEL in the germline V gene (reference sequence). CDR3 sequence reads: CASSQAPHAAEQFF. Written as DNA, the CDR3 is TGTGCCAGCAGCCAAGCTCCGCACGCGGCTGAGCAGTTCTTC.

The genes are TRBV28 and TRBJ2-2, with 8 bases that match TRBD2. Germline V gene lookup returns CDR1 MDHEN and CDR2 SYDVKM. The CDR3 loop spans 15 amino acids. V was pared by 6 bases and J by 5 bases, with 8 bases of the junction left unmatched. The CDR3, as DNA: TGTGCCAGCAGCCCCGGGGTAGCGGGGACCGGGGAGCTGTTTTTT. It yields the protein CASSPGVAGTGELFF.

On this clonotype: This may come from a read error, since a much larger clone is one base off. The V and J genes are TRBV28 and TRBJ1-5, with D perhaps matching TRBD1 (5 bases). The length of the CDR3 is 15 residues. V was clipped by 2 bases and J by 3 bases, with 11 bases between them. CDR1 and CDR2 (germline): MDHEN, SYDVKM. CDR3 residues: CASSLTGCINQPQHF. The CDR3 DNA follows: TGTGCCAGCAGTTTAACAGGATGCATCAATCAGCCCCAGCATTTT.

This clonotype has only a few counts. The chain recombines TRBV28 with TRBJ2-6, with D perhaps matching TRBD1 (6 bases). Germline CDR1 reads MDHEN; CDR2 reads SYDVKM. V dropped 9 bases and J dropped 2 bases, with 17 bases sitting between them. The CDR3 has 16 amino acids. The chain's CDR3 is CASRGNTGPGANVLTF. CDR3 nucleotides: TGTGCCAGTAGGGGGAATACCGGGCCTGGGGCCAACGTCCTGACTTTC.

This clonotype has a handful of counts. V usage is TRBV3-1 and J usage is TRBJ1-2, with D unresolved. Trimming removed 4 bases at V and 4 bases at J, with 10 bases between. CDR1 and CDR2 from the germline V gene are LGHDT and YNNKEL (reference sequence). The CDR3 length is 13 residues. The CDR3 nucleotides read TGTGCCAGCAGCCCCAAGACTAGCTATGGCTACACCTTC. This codes for CASSPKTSYGYTF. The full variable domain, its missing parts supplied by reference TRBV3-1 and TRBJ1-2, is DTAVSQTPKYLVTQMGNDKSIKCEQNLGHDTMYWYKQDSKKFLKIMFSYNNKELIINETVPNRFSPKSPDKAHLNLHINSLELGDSAVYFCASSPKTSYGYTFGSGTRLTVV.

This clonotype was recorded many times. This chain joins TRBV7-9 and TRBJ2-7; no clear D. V lost 4 bases and J 5 bases, leaving 18 bases between the germline ends. The length of the CDR3 is 15 residues. CDR1 is SEHNR and CDR2 is FQNEAQ in the germline V gene (reference sequence). CDR3 loop: CASSSMTGPIHEQYF. Written as DNA, the CDR3 is TGTGCCAGCAGCTCGATGACCGGGCCAATCCACGAGCAGTACTTC.

This clonotype has a count of ten or more. V and J are TRBV28 and TRBJ2-3; TRBD2 matches 8 bases. There are 16 residues in the CDR3. Trimming removed 6 bases from V and 3 bases from J; junction bases left unmatched: 11. In germline, CDR1 is MDHEN, CDR2 SYDVKM. CDR3 sequence (DNA): TGTGCCAGCAGCCCCTTGTCCGGGGGGGGGACAGATACGCAGTATTTT. It encodes CASSPLSGGGTDTQYF.

This clonotype was recorded many times. The rearrangement joins TRBV11-3 to TRBJ2-1; 7 nucleotides match TRBD2. CDR3 length: 14 residues. Unmatched junction bases numbered 3, after V lost 6 bases and J lost 1 base. Looked up from germline, CDR1 is SGHNT and CDR2 is YENEEA. The CDR3 reads CASRERESYNEQFF. CDR3 nucleotide sequence: TGTGCCAGCAGAGAGCGGGAATCCTACAATGAGCAGTTCTTC.

The rearrangement uses TRBV10-1 and TRBJ2-4; 10 bases match TRBD2. The CDR3 contains 16 residues. V lost 5 bases and J lost 0; bases outside the gene matches: 4. Germline lookup yields CDR1 WNHNN and CDR2 SYGVQD (reference sequence). As DNA, the CDR3 is TGCGCCAGCAGTCTCCTAGCGGGGGTAGCCAAAAACATTCAGTACTTC. Encoded protein: CASSLLAGVAKNIQYF.

The rearrangement joins TRBV13 to TRBJ1-1; 7 bases line up with TRBD1. The V and J ends lost 4 bases and 3 bases, in that order; junction bases with no gene match: 8. Per germline, CDR1 PRHDT and CDR2 FYEKMQ (reference sequence). The CDR3 runs 15 residues. The CDR3, as DNA: TGTGCCAGCAGCTCTAGAGGGGGCCGTCACACTGAAGCTTTCTTT. The encoded protein is CASSSRGGRHTEAFF.